These T cell receptor beta chains were read from a single sample in a study of T cell clones after liver transplantation. Data came from immunoSEQ multiplex PCR; TCRdb stores just in-frame clones and leaves some out. The table records under 20,000 clones, 65% to 85% of them present only once. Specimen: CD8+ T cells from blood, collected roughly 48 months after liver transplant. The receptors were sampled from a human patient who received a liver transplant. Part of the T cell pool may stem from the graft donor. Each CDR3 is given with its conserved first and last residue. D genes are given only for firm matches. Expanded clones get a size class; other rows say once, few or many, or leave the size out.

D gene,V gene,clone size,J gene,CDR3 protein,CDR3 DNA
TRBD2,TRBV30,-,TRBJ2-3,CAWKREEGLRTDTQYF,TGTGCCTGGAAACGGGAGGAGGGTCTTCGAACAGATACGCAGTATTTT
TRBD1,TRBV7-9,-,TRBJ2-1,CATSPRDRDLQFF,TGTGCCACCTCGCCCCGGGACAGGGATTTGCAGTTCTTC
-,TRBV5-6,medium-sized,TRBJ1-6,CASSLAGVLYNSPLHF,TGTGCCAGCAGCTTGGCGGGCGTACTCTATAATTCACCCCTCCACTTT
TRBD1,TRBV10-3,-,TRBJ2-1,CAISESVPQGNPNEQFF,TGTGCCATCAGTGAGTCGGTCCCACAGGGGAACCCCAATGAGCAGTTCTTC
-,TRBV5-4,-,TRBJ1-2,CASSLGEPYNYGYTF,TGTGCCAGCAGCCTGGGGGAGCCATATAACTATGGCTACACCTTC
TRBD1,TRBV27,-,TRBJ1-1,CASSLYQGVNTEAFF,TGTGCCAGCAGTTTGTACCAGGGGGTGAACACTGAAGCTTTCTTT
-,TRBV5-6,-,TRBJ2-5,CASSLWEQETQYF,TGTGCCAGCAGCTTGTGGGAGCAAGAGACCCAGTACTTC
TRBD2,TRBV4-3,once,TRBJ2-5,CASSPGTSGMETQYF,TGCGCCAGCAGCCCCGGGACTAGCGGGATGGAGACCCAGTACTTC
-,TRBV27,once,TRBJ2-7,CASAPTASYEQYF,TGTGCCAGCGCTCCGACAGCCTCCTACGAGCAGTACTTC
TRBD1,TRBV27,many,TRBJ2-2,CASIDRGQDTGELFF,TGTGCCAGCATCGACAGGGGGCAGGACACCGGGGAGCTGTTTTTT
-,TRBV7-2,-,TRBJ1-1,CASSPTNGARSEAFF,TGTGCCAGCAGTCCTACCAATGGGGCACGGTCTGAAGCTTTCTTT
-,TRBV20-1,-,TRBJ2-1,CSANQGYEQFF,TGCAGTGCTAACCAGGGCTATGAGCAGTTCTTC
-,TRBV19,-,TRBJ1-2,CASNGGLYGYTF,TGTGCCAGTAACGGGGGACTCTATGGCTACACCTTC
-,TRBV9,once,TRBJ1-3,CASSGQSSGNTIYF,TGTGCCAGCAGCGGCCAGAGCTCTGGAAACACCATATATTTT
TRBD2,TRBV7-8,many,TRBJ2-1,CASSPRLADYNEQFF,TGTGCCAGCAGCCCAAGACTAGCGGACTACAATGAGCAGTTCTTC
TRBD2,TRBV4-3,-,TRBJ2-3,CASSLGLAGVRPDTQYF,TGCGCCAGCAGCCTAGGACTAGCGGGAGTCAGGCCAGATACGCAGTATTTT
-,TRBV5-5,-,TRBJ1-4,CASSYEDRRNEKLFF,TGTGCCAGCAGCTACGAAGACAGACGTAATGAAAAACTGTTTTTT
-,TRBV5-5,-,TRBJ1-4,CASRKTGPIEKLFF,TGTGCCAGCAGAAAGACAGGCCCAATTGAAAAACTGTTTTTT
TRBD2,TRBV29-1,-,TRBJ2-7,CSVATSDLYEQYF,TGCAGCGTCGCGACTAGCGACCTCTACGAGCAGTACTTC
TRBD2,TRBV28,-,TRBJ2-1,CATVSGTSGFYNEQFF,TGTGCCACCGTATCCGGGACTAGCGGCTTCTACAATGAGCAGTTCTTC
-,TRBV4-3,-,TRBJ1-6,CASSQTGRGGFGSPLHF,TGCGCCAGCAGCCAGACCGGCCGGGGGGGGTTCGGCTCACCCCTCCACTTT
-,TRBV5-1,-,TRBJ2-5,CASSFRTIQETQYF,TGCGCCAGCAGCTTCCGGACAATCCAAGAGACCCAGTACTTC
TRBD1,TRBV30,-,TRBJ2-2,CAWQWTGVNGELFF,TGTGCCTGGCAGTGGACAGGGGTTAACGGGGAGCTGTTTTTT
TRBD2,TRBV11-2,-,TRBJ2-7,CASSLTSGGSSYEQYF,TGTGCCAGCAGCTTAACTAGCGGGGGGAGCTCCTACGAGCAGTACTTC
-,TRBV6-4,-,TRBJ2-2,CASKGLITGELFF,TGTGCCAGCAAGGGACTGATCACCGGGGAGCTGTTTTTT
-,TRBV28,-,TRBJ2-3,CASSFLADTQYF,TGTGCCAGCAGTTTTCTCGCAGATACGCAGTATTTT
-,TRBV6-5,-,TRBJ2-1,CATERPSYNEQFF,TGTGCCACCGAGAGACCCTCCTACAATGAGCAGTTCTTC
TRBD1,TRBV11-2,-,TRBJ2-7,CASSSLGQGASYEQYF,TGTGCCAGCAGCTCCTTAGGGCAGGGGGCATCCTACGAGCAGTACTTC
-,TRBV6-6,-,TRBJ2-7,CASSTGRLDLEQYF,TGTGCCAGCAGTACCGGGAGATTAGACCTCGAGCAGTACTTC
TRBD1,TRBV6-6,-,TRBJ2-7,CASSDPGTGIYEQYF,TGTGCCAGCAGTGACCCCGGGACAGGAATCTACGAGCAGTACTTC
TRBD1,TRBV9,-,TRBJ2-3,CASSASLLQGATDTQYF,TGTGCCAGCAGCGCCTCCCTTTTACAGGGGGCCACAGATACGCAGTATTTT
TRBD2,TRBV11-2,-,TRBJ2-2,CASSFLAGGGTGELFF,TGTGCCAGCAGCTTTCTAGCGGGGGGTGGCACCGGGGAGCTGTTTTTT
-,TRBV5-6,few,TRBJ1-2,CASSPAGANYGYTF,TGTGCCAGCAGCCCCGCCGGGGCTAACTATGGCTACACCTTC
-,TRBV18,-,TRBJ1-5,CASSPDSNQPQHF,TGTGCCAGCTCACCAGATAGCAATCAGCCCCAGCATTTT
TRBD1,TRBV5-1,-,TRBJ2-1,CASSGAGGNNEQFF,TGCGCCAGCAGCGGGGCAGGGGGTAACAATGAGCAGTTCTTC
TRBD1,TRBV19,-,TRBJ1-5,CASSIRQGGQPQHF,TGTGCCAGTAGTATTCGACAGGGCGGTCAGCCCCAGCATTTT
-,TRBV7-6,once,TRBJ1-1,CATAAANTEAFF,TGTGCCACCGCGGCCGCGAACACTGAAGCTTTCTTT
TRBD1,TRBV6-5,-,TRBJ1-5,CASSWTGNQPQHF,TGTGCCAGCAGTTGGACAGGGAATCAGCCCCAGCATTTT
-,TRBV5-4,-,TRBJ2-1,CASSFGRDRQFF,TGTGCCAGCAGCTTCGGGCGGGATCGGCAGTTCTTC
TRBD1,TRBV4-1,-,TRBJ1-2,CASSQGGTGVGYGYTF,TGCGCCAGCAGCCAAGGAGGGACAGGGGTTGGCTATGGCTACACCTTC
-,TRBV7-2,-,TRBJ2-6,CASSLEARPSSGANVLTF,TGTGCCAGCAGCTTAGAAGCTAGACCTAGTTCTGGGGCCAACGTCCTGACTTTC
TRBD1,TRBV7-2,-,TRBJ2-3,CASSLTGGALDTQYF,TGTGCCAGCAGCTTAACAGGGGGCGCCTTAGATACGCAGTATTTT